The 26 T cell receptor beta chains presented below share a single source sample, sequenced in a study of cytomegalovirus exposure and HLA in healthy donors. Primers included in the PCR were 60 Vbeta and 13 Jbeta primers. Profiling relied on immunoSEQ multiplex PCR, and the TCRdb table lists in-frame clones only, not all of them. The table records about 160,000 clones, over 70% of them present only once. Sequencing was done on a sample of PBMCs. The receptors were gathered from a man aged 25-45 years in good health and CMV-seronegative.

The chain couples TRBV27 to TRBJ2-3, with D tentatively TRBD2 (6 bases). The germline V gene encodes CDR1 MNHEY and CDR2 SMNVEV (reference sequence). V dropped 9 bases and J dropped 7 bases, with 8 bases sitting between them. The CDR3 consists of 10 residues. CDR3 amino acids: CARGGNTQYF. CDR3 in DNA: TGTGCCAGGGGGGGAAATACGCAGTATTTT.

There are a few counts of this clone. The chain couples TRBV19 to TRBJ1-2, with D tentatively TRBD1 (6 bases). V gave up 3 bases and J gave up 4 bases, with 15 bases separating them. There are 15 residues in the CDR3. Germline CDR1 is LNHDA and CDR2 is SQIVND (reference sequence). The CDR3 DNA follows: TGTGCCAGTAGTATTTCTCGTAGGGGGATCTATGGCTACACCTTC. Its translation: CASSISRRGIYGYTF. Filled out from reference TRBV19 and TRBJ1-2, the complete variable domain reads DGGITQSPKYLFRKEGQNVTLSCEQNLNHDAMYWYRQDPGQGLRLIYYSQIVNDFQKGDIAEGYSVSREKKESFPLTVTSAQKNPTAFYLCASSISRRGIYGYTFGSGTRLTVV.

This clone was recorded a few times. The chain couples TRBV28 to TRBJ1-3; 7 bases map to TRBD1. V trimming: 3 bases; J trimming: 0 bases; junction bases outside the gene matches: 17. This CDR3 has 20 residues. Germline V gene data show CDR1 as MDHEN and CDR2 as SYDVKM. The CDR3 bases are TGTGCCAGCAGTTTGGACTACTTCGTGGACAGGAAAAGCTCTGGAAACACCATATATTTT. Its protein product is CASSLDYFVDRKSSGNTIYF.

The chain is built from TRBV27 and TRBJ2-1, with D perhaps TRBD1 (5 bases). The ends were cut back, 4 bases at V and 8 bases at J, with 15 bases in the middle. CDR1 is MNHEY and CDR2 is SMNVEV in the germline V gene (reference sequence). The CDR3 is made up of 14 amino acids. The CDR3 reads CASSSLGVQDEQFF. The CDR3 DNA reads as TGTGCCAGCAGTTCCCTAGGAGTACAGGATGAGCAGTTCTTC.

The chain couples TRBV5-5 to TRBJ2-1; a possible D gene is TRBD2 (6 bases). Between the trimmed V and J ends, which lost 7 bases and 4 bases, there was a span of 12 bases. CDR3 length: 13 amino acids. Germline CDR1 and CDR2: SGHKS and YYEKEE (reference sequence). This CDR3 is CASGRDGYNEQFF. CDR3 coding DNA: TGTGCCAGCGGGCGGGACGGTTACAATGAGCAGTTCTTC.

The chain links TRBV19 to TRBJ1-5; D uncertain. CDR1 is LNHDA and CDR2 is SQIVND in the germline V gene (reference sequence). Trimming removed 7 bases at V and 1 base at J, with 14 bases between. The CDR3 loop spans 15 amino acids. CDR3 amino acids: CASKEEPDSNQPQHF. CDR3 nucleotides: TGTGCCAGTAAAGAGGAGCCCGACAGCAATCAGCCCCAGCATTTT.

The genes are TRBV18 and TRBJ2-5; perhaps TRBD1 as D (6 bases). Germline V gives CDR1 KGHSH, CDR2 LQKENI. The CDR3 runs to 16 residues. V was cut by 6 bases and J by 5 bases, with 22 bases left in between. The CDR3 nucleotides read TGTGCCAGCTCGCATCGCCGGGCAGGGGCCACGGAGACCCAGTACTTC. It yields the protein CASSHRRAGATETQYF.

This clone has just one count. This rearrangement joins TRBV5-6 to TRBJ2-7; 8 nucleotides align to TRBD1. The CDR3 contains 16 residues. The trim removed 4 bases at V and 0 bases at J, leaving 9 bases unmatched. Germline CDR1 and CDR2: SGHDT and YYEEEE. CDR3 nucleotide sequence: TGTGCCAGCAGCCTGGGGACAGGCGGTAGCTCCTACGAGCAGTACTTC. Translated: CASSLGTGGSSYEQYF.

The V and J genes are TRBV19 and TRBJ1-2; no definite D call. The CDR3 length is 14 residues. With 1 base removed from V and 8 bases from J, the gap between germline ends came to 14 bases. The V gene's germline CDR1 is LNHDA and CDR2 SQIVND (reference sequence). Here the CDR3 reads CASSIGQPAGGYTF. The CDR3 coding sequence is TGTGCCAGTAGTATAGGTCAGCCCGCAGGAGGCTACACCTTC.

The chain has TRBV9 and TRBJ2-6; possibly TRBD1 for D (5 bases). This CDR3 is 15 amino acids long. The germline V gene has CDR1 SGDLS and CDR2 YYNGEE. Trimming removed 4 bases from V and 8 bases from J, with 16 bases in between. The CDR3 spells CASSQTDRGPNVLTF. As DNA, the CDR3 is TGTGCCAGCAGCCAGACTGACAGAGGACCCAACGTCCTGACTTTC.

This chain joins TRBV11-2 and TRBJ2-3; TRBD1 is a possible D gene (5 bases). This CDR3 spans 17 amino acids. The V gene's germline CDR1 is SGHAT and CDR2 FQNNGV. Trimming took 1 base from V and 3 from J, leaving 17 bases between them. The chain's CDR3 is CASSLVQASVWTDTQYF. CDR3 sequence (DNA): TGTGCCAGCAGCTTAGTACAGGCATCAGTCTGGACAGATACGCAGTATTTT.

This sequence joins TRBV5-1 and TRBJ1-2; D call uncertain. V shed 0 bases and J shed 6 bases, with 15 bases lying between them. Germline-derived CDR1 and CDR2 are SGHRS and YFSETQ. CDR3 length: 15 residues. The CDR3: CASSLDSLLDHGYTF. The DNA for the CDR3 is TGCGCCAGCAGCTTGGACAGTCTCCTCGACCATGGCTACACCTTC. Drawing the rest from reference TRBV5-1 and TRBJ1-2, the complete variable domain is KAGVTQTPRYLIKTRGQQVTLSCSPISGHRSVSWYQQTPGQGLQFLFEYFSETQRNKGNFPGRFSGRQFSNSRSEMNVSTLELGDSALYLCASSLDSLLDHGYTFGSGTRLTVV.

V gene TRBV29-1 combines with J gene TRBJ1-1; 9 nucleotides line up with TRBD1. J lost 10 bases, V lost 0 bases, and 6 bases had no gene match. Germline V lookup: CDR1 SQVTM, CDR2 ANQGSEA. The CDR3 has 13 residues. CDR3 DNA: TGCAGCGTTGAAGATCGGGACAGGGACGGAGCTTTCTTT. The encoded protein is CSVEDRDRDGAFF.

This chain joins TRBV10-3 and TRBJ2-3; 7 nucleotides align to TRBD2. Losses at the gene ends were 0 bases for V and 6 bases for J; bases not matched to a gene: 3. Germline V gives CDR1 ENHRY, CDR2 SYGVKD. This CDR3 spans 14 amino acids. The CDR3 DNA reads as TGTGCCATCAGTGAGTCGGGAGGGCTGGATACGCAGTATTTT. Translating gives CAISESGGLDTQYF.

This chain connects TRBV9 to TRBJ2-1, with D possibly TRBD2 on 5 matching bases. The CDR3 extends over 15 amino acids. Germline lookup yields CDR1 SGDLS and CDR2 YYNGEE. Trimming took off 0 bases at V and 5 bases at J, with 12 bases between the two ends. The CDR3 sequence: CASSVAPSSNNEQFF. CDR3 DNA: TGTGCCAGCAGCGTAGCCCCTAGCAGTAACAATGAGCAGTTCTTC.

CDR3 amino acids: CASSYSAGGMGNEQFF. The CDR3 bases are TGTGCCAGCAGTTACTCGGCGGGGGGAATGGGAAATGAGCAGTTCTTC. The rearrangement uses TRBV6-6 and TRBJ2-1, with TRBD2 matching over 8 bases. Germline CDR1 is MNHNY and CDR2 is SVGAGI (reference sequence). The CDR3 totals 16 residues. The ends lost 0 bases at V and 7 bases at J; junction bases unmatched: 8.

The J gene is TRBJ2-7, the V gene TRBV28, with 9 nucleotides matching TRBD1. J gave up 6 bases and V 3 bases, and 3 bases lay outside the gene matches. Per germline, CDR1 MDHEN and CDR2 SYDVKM. CDR3 length: 13 amino acids. CDR3 loop: CASSLLDRGEQYF. The CDR3 bases are TGTGCCAGCAGTTTGTTGGACAGGGGCGAGCAGTACTTC.

The rearrangement uses TRBV6-4 and TRBJ1-3; 12 nucleotides align to TRBD1. This CDR3 contains 16 residues. V shed 3 bases, J shed 8 bases, and the junction held 8 bases outside the gene matches. The V gene's germline CDR1 is MRHNA and CDR2 SNTAGT. This chain's CDR3 is CASSERDRGLIDTIYF. CDR3 in DNA: TGTGCCAGCAGTGAGCGGGACAGGGGGCTTATCGACACCATATATTTT.

This clone has only a few counts. This sequence joins TRBV9 and TRBJ2-1, with D maybe TRBD2 (7 bases). Germline CDR1 SGDLS, CDR2 YYNGEE. This CDR3 has 15 residues. The germline V and J ends were trimmed by 4 bases and 9 bases, with 20 bases remaining between them. CDR3 amino acids: CASSRGGDEEGEQFF. CDR3 DNA sequence: TGTGCCAGCAGCAGGGGGGGCGACGAAGAGGGTGAGCAGTTCTTC. The full variable domain, its missing parts supplied by reference TRBV9 and TRBJ2-1, is DSGVTQTPKHLITATGQRVTLRCSPRSGDLSVYWYQQSLDQGLQFLIQYYNGEERAKGNILERFSAQQFPDLHSELNLSSLELGDSALYFCASSRGGDEEGEQFFGPGTRLTVL.

This chain joins TRBV19 and TRBJ2-4, with a weak D call TRBD1 (6 bases). In germline, CDR1 is LNHDA, CDR2 SQIVND (reference sequence). This CDR3 is 16 amino acids long. The germline V and J ends were trimmed by 1 base and 4 bases, with 14 bases remaining between them. CDR3 coding DNA: TGTGCCAGTAGTATAGCCCAGGGGATCCTAAAAAACATTCAGTACTTC. It specifies CASSIAQGILKNIQYF.

V usage is TRBV6-4 and J usage is TRBJ2-1; 12 bases fit TRBD2. V lost 3 bases to trimming and J lost 6 bases; unmatched junction nucleotides: 3. The CDR3 spans 15 residues. Germline loops: CDR1 MRHNA, CDR2 SNTAGT. CDR3 loop: CASSELAGGPNEQFF. CDR3 coding DNA: TGTGCCAGCAGTGAGCTAGCGGGGGGGCCCAATGAGCAGTTCTTC.

This chain uses TRBV19 with TRBJ1-1, with 8 bases fitting TRBD1. This CDR3 has 18 amino acids. J gave up 0 bases and V 5 bases, and 14 bases lay outside the gene matches. The germline V gene encodes CDR1 LNHDA and CDR2 SQIVND (reference sequence). The CDR3 reads CASSLWTGSVVMNTEAFF. The CDR3 bases are TGTGCCAGTAGTCTTTGGACAGGGTCGGTGGTAATGAACACTGAAGCTTTCTTT. The full variable domain, completed using reference TRBV19 and TRBJ1-1, is DGGITQSPKYLFRKEGQNVTLSCEQNLNHDAMYWYRQDPGQGLRLIYYSQIVNDFQKGDIAEGYSVSREKKESFPLTVTSAQKNPTAFYLCASSLWTGSVVMNTEAFFGQGTRLTVV.

V and J are TRBV19 and TRBJ2-7, with TRBD1 matching over 7 bases. The CDR3 extends over 15 amino acids. The J segment lost 2 bases and the V segment lost 4 bases, leaving 8 bases of the junction unmatched. Germline V gene sequence: CDR1 LNHDA, CDR2 SQIVND (reference sequence). The CDR3 bases are TGTGCCAGTAGTAACACTCGACAGGGTACCTACGAGCAGTACTTC. This encodes CASSNTRQGTYEQYF.

CDR3 coding DNA: TGTGCCAGTAGTACTAGATTGGAGGAGGGTAAGCCCCAGCATTTT. As protein: CASSTRLEEGKPQHF. The rearrangement joins TRBV19 to TRBJ1-5; D is unresolved. Between the trimmed V and J ends, which lost 4 bases and 8 bases, there was a span of 18 bases. Germline V CDR1 and CDR2: LNHDA, SQIVND (reference sequence). CDR3 length: 15 residues.

The chain links TRBV6-1 to TRBJ1-5; the D gene is possibly TRBD1 (5 bases). The CDR3 sequence is 15 residues long. Trimming took 8 bases from V and 0 from J, leaving 14 bases between them. Germline V gives CDR1 MNHNS, CDR2 SASEGT. The CDR3: CASLQGQNSNQPQHF. The CDR3 DNA is TGTGCCAGCCTCCAGGGCCAGAATAGCAATCAGCCCCAGCATTTT.

The chain couples TRBV30 to TRBJ2-3; 8 bases match TRBD2. Germline V lookup: CDR1 GTSNPN, CDR2 SVGIG (reference sequence). Trimming at V came to 2 bases and at J to 4 bases, leaving 8 bases not matched to a gene. The CDR3 is 15 amino acids. The CDR3 DNA reads as TGTGCCTGGAGTCCTAGCGGGCTCAGAGCAGATACGCAGTATTTT. Its protein product is CAWSPSGLRADTQYF.